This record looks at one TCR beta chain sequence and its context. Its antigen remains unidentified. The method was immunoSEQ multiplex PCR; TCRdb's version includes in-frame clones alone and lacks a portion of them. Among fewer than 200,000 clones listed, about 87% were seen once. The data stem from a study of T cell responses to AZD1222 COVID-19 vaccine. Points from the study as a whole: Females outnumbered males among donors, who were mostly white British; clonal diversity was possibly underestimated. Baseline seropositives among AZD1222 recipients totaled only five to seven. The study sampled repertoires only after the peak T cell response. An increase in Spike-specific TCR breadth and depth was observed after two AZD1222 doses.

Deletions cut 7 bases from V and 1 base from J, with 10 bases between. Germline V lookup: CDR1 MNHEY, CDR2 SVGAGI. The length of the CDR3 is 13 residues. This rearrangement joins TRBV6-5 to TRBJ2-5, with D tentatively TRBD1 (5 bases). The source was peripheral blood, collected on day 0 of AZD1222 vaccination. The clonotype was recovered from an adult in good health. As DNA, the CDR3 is TGTGCCAGCACACGACAGCCCCAAGAGACCCAGTACTTC. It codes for CASTRQPQETQYF.